This is a list of T cell receptor beta chains from one sample in a study of cytomegalovirus exposure and HLA in healthy donors. Produced via immunoSEQ multiplex PCR; TCRdb's table is partial and in-frame only. The clone table shows tens of thousands of clones, with the ten largest holding 3.8%. Sequencing used PBMCs. Every receptor here comes from a female donor in good health and CMV-seropositive. Both conserved end residues are part of each CDR3. The order of the fields is V gene, D gene, J gene, CDR3 protein, CDR3 DNA. A D gene is named only where the DNA matches it firmly.

TRBV6-6	TRBD1	TRBJ1-1	CASSFDRVTEAFF	TGTGCCAGCAGTTTTGACAGGGTCACTGAAGCTTTCTTT
TRBV15	.	TRBJ2-1	CATSRVPLSSYNEQFF	TGTGCCACCAGCAGAGTGCCCCTGAGCTCCTACAATGAGCAGTTCTTC
TRBV4-1	TRBD2	TRBJ2-1	CASSRGLAGGSGNEQFF	TGCGCCAGCAGCCGGGGACTAGCGGGAGGGTCCGGCAATGAGCAGTTCTTC
TRBV10-1	TRBD1	TRBJ1-6	CASREAPGQGAGSPLHF	TGCGCCAGCAGAGAAGCGCCGGGACAGGGGGCAGGGTCACCCCTCCACTTT
TRBV2	.	TRBJ2-2	CASSDLGAPTGELFF	TGTGCCAGCAGTGATCTGGGGGCGCCCACCGGGGAGCTGTTTTTT
TRBV5-1	TRBD1	TRBJ2-1	CASSEGQGANEQFF	TGCGCCAGCAGCGAAGGACAGGGGGCCAATGAGCAGTTCTTC
TRBV29-1	.	TRBJ1-6	CSAGDLGSPLHF	TGCAGCGCGGGGGATTTAGGGTCACCCCTCCACTTT
TRBV29-1	.	TRBJ2-1	CSVDGASGRRGDEQFF	TGCAGCGTTGATGGTGCGAGCGGGCGTAGAGGCGATGAGCAGTTCTTC
TRBV12-2	.	TRBJ2-5	CASRSPGTGWGETQYF	TGTGCAAGTCGCAGTCCCGGGACAGGGTGGGGAGAGACCCAGTACTTC
TRBV5-1	TRBD1	TRBJ1-1	CASSLPRDRGTEAFF	TGCGCCAGCAGCTTGCCCCGGGACAGAGGCACTGAAGCTTTCTTT
TRBV2	TRBD1	TRBJ1-4	CASNRGTALFEKLFF	TGTGCCAGCAATAGAGGGACAGCCCTTTTTGAAAAACTGTTTTTT
TRBV6-6	TRBD1	TRBJ1-4	CASSWTGEDEKLFF	TGTGCCAGCAGTTGGACAGGGGAGGATGAAAAACTGTTTTTT
TRBV7-9	TRBD1	TRBJ2-4	CASSLGQGGDIQYF	TGTGCCAGCAGCTTAGGACAGGGTGGGGACATTCAGTACTTC
TRBV7-9	.	TRBJ2-7	CASSQTGLNYEQYF	TGTGCCAGCAGCCAAACAGGGTTGAACTACGAGCAGTACTTC
TRBV7-9	TRBD1	TRBJ2-7	CASRGGQGNYEQYF	TGTGCCAGCAGGGGGGGACAGGGGAACTACGAGCAGTACTTC
TRBV4-1	TRBD2	TRBJ2-5	CASSHRGTSGGPGETQYF	TGCGCCAGCAGCCACCGCGGGACTAGCGGGGGGCCTGGGGAGACCCAGTACTTC
TRBV27	.	TRBJ1-2	CASPPDQEDYGYTF	TGTGCCAGCCCCCCAGATCAGGAGGACTATGGCTACACCTTC
TRBV29-1	.	TRBJ2-1	CSVGSGSFSYNEQFF	TGCAGCGTTGGGTCTGGGAGTTTCTCCTACAATGAGCAGTTCTTC
TRBV5-6	.	TRBJ1-5	CASSLAGDSNQPQHF	TGTGCCAGCAGCTTGGCAGGGGATAGCAATCAGCCCCAGCATTTT
TRBV7-2	.	TRBJ1-6	CASSSPGLTVSYNSPLHF	TGTGCCAGCAGCTCGCCGGGACTTACAGTCTCCTATAATTCACCCCTCCACTTT
TRBV5-1	TRBD2	TRBJ2-1	CASSLESGLAGARYNEQFF	TGCGCCAGCAGCTTGGAATCGGGACTAGCGGGAGCTCGATACAATGAGCAGTTCTTC
TRBV19	TRBD2	TRBJ2-2	CASSRSGRTNTGELFF	TGTGCCAGTAGTCGAAGCGGGAGGACGAACACCGGGGAGCTGTTTTTT
TRBV6-5	.	TRBJ2-7	CASSYWGGAFGEQYF	TGTGCCAGCAGTTACTGGGGGGGGGCCTTTGGCGAGCAGTACTTC
TRBV13	TRBD2	TRBJ2-3	CASSTGLAGGPSGGTDTQYF	TGTGCCAGCAGCACGGGACTAGCGGGAGGGCCATCCGGAGGAACAGATACGCAGTATTTT
TRBV6-6	.	TRBJ2-1	CASSGVGPAGNEQFF	TGTGCCAGCAGTGGCGTGGGGCCGGCAGGCAATGAGCAGTTCTTC
TRBV9	.	TRBJ2-7	CASSVDGGGPGEQYF	TGTGCCAGCAGCGTAGATGGGGGGGGGCCAGGAGAGCAGTACTTC
TRBV5-1	.	TRBJ2-7	CASAGLRSYEQYF	TGCGCCAGTGCAGGGTTGCGCTCCTACGAGCAGTACTTC
TRBV28	.	TRBJ1-4	CASMRSGGEKLFF	TGTGCCAGCATGAGGTCGGGGGGTGAAAAACTGTTTTTT
TRBV7-6	TRBD2	TRBJ2-3	CASSLYTSGSTDTQYF	TGTGCCAGCAGCTTATACACTAGCGGGAGCACAGATACGCAGTATTTT
TRBV25-1	.	TRBJ1-1	CASSSWSGTEAFF	TGTGCCAGCAGTAGCTGGTCGGGGACTGAAGCTTTCTTT
TRBV4-1	TRBD2	TRBJ2-7	CASSQAGGAYEQYF	TGCGCCAGCAGCCAAGCGGGAGGCGCCTACGAGCAGTACTTC